One sample yielded the 27 T cell receptor beta chains listed below, sequenced in a study of beta chain features in type 1 diabetes. The antigens these receptors bind are not known. Study-level points and caveats: For Type 1 diabetes patients, all four CD4+ subsets carried TCRB CDR3s that were moderately but significantly shorter.

As every portion of the isolated RNA was reverse transcribed, the sequencing read expressed TCRB transcripts. Libraries were prepared by immunoSEQ multiplex PCR; TCRdb keeps only in-frame clonotypes and omits some of them. The sample carries more than 250,000 clones, over 20% recorded once. Sequenced sample: naive CD4+ T cells from blood. These receptor sequences come from a woman in her forties with type 1 diabetes.

The chain couples TRBV5-1 to TRBJ2-7, with 8 bases matching TRBD1. Germline assignment: CDR1 SGHRS and CDR2 YFSETQ. V shed 0 bases, J shed 6 bases, and the junction held 8 bases outside the gene matches. This CDR3 is built from 15 residues. CDR3 loop: CASSLGSRTGLEQYF. In DNA, the CDR3 is TGCGCCAGCAGCTTGGGATCCCGGACAGGGCTCGAGCAGTACTTC.

This clone was seen more than once but under ten times. This chain joins TRBV7-3 and TRBJ1-1, with a possible D match to TRBD1 (5 bases). The CDR3 extends over 13 amino acids. CDR1 is SGHTA, CDR2 FQGTGA, per germline. Trimming took 2 bases from V and 1 from J, leaving 5 bases between them. CDR3 nucleotide sequence: TGTGCCAGCAGCTTAGGGGCGAACACTGAAGCTTTCTTT. Protein product: CASSLGANTEAFF.

The chain uses TRBV9 and TRBJ2-7; TRBD1 matches at 7 bases. The CDR3 is 14 residues long. V shed 3 bases, J shed 2 bases, and the junction held 5 bases outside the gene matches. The germline CDR1 and CDR2 sequences are SGDLS and YYNGEE. For the CDR3, the DNA is TGTGCCAGCAGCGGGCAGACAGGGACCTACGAGCAGTACTTC. Protein sequence: CASSGQTGTYEQYF.

This clone was counted a few times. This chain joins TRBV25-1 and TRBJ1-4; 7 bases line up with TRBD1. V lost 4 bases and J lost 2; bases outside the gene matches: 10. The length of the CDR3 is 17 residues. Germline CDR1 is MGHDK and CDR2 is SYGVNS. This CDR3 reads CASSAFSTGRTNEKLFF. CDR3 nucleotides: TGTGCCAGCAGTGCATTCTCGACAGGGCGCACTAATGAAAAACTGTTTTTT.

There are a few counts of this clone. This sequence joins TRBV28 and TRBJ2-5; 11 bases agree with TRBD2. Unmatched junction bases numbered 1, after V lost 3 bases and J lost 1 base. Germline V lookup: CDR1 MDHEN, CDR2 SYDVKM. This CDR3 contains 15 residues. In DNA, the CDR3 is TGTGCCAGCAGTTTGGGACTAGCGGTCCAAGAGACCCAGTACTTC. It translates to CASSLGLAVQETQYF.

This clone was seen a few times. The chain has TRBV28 and TRBJ2-1; a weak D match, TRBD2 (6 bases). The V end was cut by 2 bases, the J end by 6 bases, with 11 bases between. The CDR3 is made up of 14 amino acids. Germline CDR1 MDHEN, CDR2 SYDVKM. CDR3 sequence reads: CASSLGGKTNEQFF. CDR3 nucleotide sequence: TGTGCCAGCAGTTTAGGCGGGAAGACCAATGAGCAGTTCTTC.

In this sample, this clone turned up a few times. The chain carries TRBV4-2 and TRBJ1-1; D might be TRBD1 (6 bases). CDR3 length: 12 residues. Trimming removed 0 bases from V and 8 bases from J, with 7 bases in between. Germline CDR1 is LGHNA and CDR2 is YNFKEQ. Here the CDR3 reads CASSQDTGEAFF. Written as DNA, the CDR3 is TGTGCCAGCAGCCAAGATACAGGGGAAGCTTTCTTT.

The chain employs TRBV6-1 and TRBJ2-3; 8 bases match TRBD2. Trimming at V came to 4 bases and at J to 1 base, leaving 10 bases not matched to a gene. CDR1 MNHNS and CDR2 SASEGT come from the germline V gene. The CDR3 length is 17 residues. The CDR3 DNA sequence: TGTGCCAGCAGTGCCCATGGGGTAGCGGGGCGCACAGATACGCAGTATTTT. Protein: CASSAHGVAGRTDTQYF.

The V gene is TRBV4-1, the J gene TRBJ1-6; D gene uncertain. The CDR3 is 15 amino acids. CDR1 and CDR2 (germline): MGHRA, YSYEKL. V was shortened by 0 bases and J by 8 bases, with 11 bases between the two germline ends. The CDR3 region has the DNA TGCGCCAGCAGCCAAGATCCCGCGCGGGATTCACCCCTCCACTTT. It specifies CASSQDPARDSPLHF.

The sample holds a few counts of this clone. This chain joins TRBV4-2 and TRBJ1-4; D unclear. V lost 0 bases and J lost 4, with 6 bases in between. The CDR3 contains 14 residues. The germline V gene encodes CDR1 LGHNA and CDR2 YNFKEQ. CDR3: CASSQEEDNEKLFF. The CDR3 region has the DNA TGTGCCAGCAGCCAAGAAGAGGATAATGAAAAACTGTTTTTT.

The table lists this clone with a few counts. The genes are TRBV18 and TRBJ2-3; D remains unclear. The CDR3 sequence is 13 residues long. CDR1 and CDR2 from the germline V gene are KGHSH and LQKENI. V lost 8 bases, J lost 3 bases, and 12 bases lay in between. The CDR3 protein is CASVRSPTDTQYF. The CDR3 region has the DNA TGTGCCAGCGTCCGGAGCCCGACAGATACGCAGTATTTT.

The chain is built from TRBV29-1 and TRBJ2-1, with 11 bases aligning to TRBD2. V lost 0 bases and J lost 4; bases outside the gene matches: 8. The V gene's germline CDR1 is SQVTM and CDR2 ANQGSEA. CDR3 length equals 17 residues. The CDR3 coding sequence is TGCAGCGTTGAAGATCGGTCCTTAGCGGGGGGGTACAATGAGCAGTTCTTC. Protein sequence: CSVEDRSLAGGYNEQFF.

This chain uses TRBV10-3 with TRBJ2-5, with TRBD2 as a possible D gene (6 bases). V gave up 8 bases and J gave up 4 bases, with 23 bases separating them. The V gene's germline CDR1 is ENHRY and CDR2 SYGVKD. This CDR3 comprises 16 residues. CDR3: CAIGEAEGGGLETQYF. The CDR3 DNA reads as TGTGCCATCGGGGAAGCGGAGGGCGGAGGGCTAGAGACCCAGTACTTC.

This clone has more than one count but fewer than ten. The CDR3 DNA reads TGTGCCAGCAGCATCTCAGAGGGAAACTATGGCTACACCTTC. It specifies CASSISEGNYGYTF. V is TRBV7-2 and J is TRBJ1-2, with unresolved D. Looked up from germline, CDR1 is SGHTA and CDR2 is FQGNSA. The CDR3 runs 14 residues. Trimming took off 5 bases at V and 2 bases at J, with 12 bases between the two ends. The whole variable domain, remainder taken from reference TRBV7-2 and TRBJ1-2, is GAGVSQSPSNKVTEKGKDVELRCDPISGHTALYWYRQSLGQGLEFLIYFQGNSAPDKSGLPSDRFSAERTGGSVSTLTIQRTQQEDSAVYLCASSISEGNYGYTFGSGTRLTVV.

This clone was counted only a few times. The gene calls are TRBV30 and TRBJ1-1; D is unresolved. This CDR3 contains 11 residues. Trimming shortened V by 5 bases and J by 5 bases, and 9 bases separated the two germline ends. CDR1 GTSNPN and CDR2 SVGIG come from the germline V gene (reference sequence). The CDR3 loop reads CAWAAGTEAFF. The CDR3 nucleotides read TGTGCCTGGGCTGCAGGAACTGAAGCTTTCTTT.

The chain links TRBV5-4 to TRBJ1-2; a weak D match, TRBD1 (5 bases). Germline loops: CDR1 SGHNT, CDR2 YYREEE (reference sequence). The CDR3 covers 13 residues. Deletions cut 7 bases from V and 7 bases from J, with 17 bases between. CDR3 DNA: TGTGCCAGCCGGCAGCAGGGTTCGGGTGGCTACACCTTC. It translates to CASRQQGSGGYTF.

V is TRBV5-4 and J is TRBJ1-1, with 7 bases identical to TRBD1. The germline V gene encodes CDR1 SGHNT and CDR2 YYREEE (reference sequence). V gave up 4 bases and J gave up 0 bases; unmatched junction bases: 3. The CDR3 contains 14 residues. The DNA for the CDR3 is TGTGCCAGCAGCCCCGGGACAGTGAACACTGAAGCTTTCTTT. It translates to CASSPGTVNTEAFF. Looking up the rest from reference TRBV5-4 and TRBJ1-1 gives the full variable domain: ETGVTQSPTHLIKTRGQQVTLRCSSQSGHNTVSWYQQALGQGPQFIFQYYREEENGRGNFPPRFSGLQFPNYSSELNVNALELDDSALYLCASSPGTVNTEAFFGQGTRLTVV.

This clone was detected a few times. This sequence joins TRBV11-2 and TRBJ2-3, with TRBD2 as a possible D gene (5 bases). Per germline, CDR1 SGHAT and CDR2 FQNNGV. CDR3 size: 13 residues. Trimming took 5 bases from V and 4 from J, leaving 10 bases between them. CDR3: CASSKTRADTQYF. CDR3 coding DNA: TGTGCCAGCAGCAAAACTAGGGCAGATACGCAGTATTTT. Drawing the rest from reference TRBV11-2 and TRBJ2-3, the complete variable domain is EAGVAQSPRYKIIEKRQSVAFWCNPISGHATLYWYQQILGQGPKLLIQFQNNGVVDDSQLPKDRFSAERLKGVDSTLKIQPAKLEDSAVYLCASSKTRADTQYFGPGTRLTVL.

This clone has only a few counts. This chain uses TRBV7-9 with TRBJ2-5; D gene uncertain. V was clipped by 2 bases and J by 4 bases, with 14 bases between them. The CDR3 loop spans 15 amino acids. Germline CDR1 reads SEHNR; CDR2 reads FQNEAQ (reference sequence). CDR3 DNA: TGTGCCAGCAGCTTATTGCGTCCCAGAGGAGAGACCCAGTACTTC. It yields the protein CASSLLRPRGETQYF.

J is TRBJ1-2 and V is TRBV4-1; 8 nucleotides match TRBD1. CDR3 length: 16 amino acids. V lost 2 bases, J lost 1 base, and 6 bases stayed unmatched. Per the germline V gene, CDR1 is MGHRA and CDR2 is YSYEKL. The DNA of the CDR3 is TGCGCCAGCAGCCAATCCCCGACAGGGGTTAACTATGGCTACACCTTC. This translates into CASSQSPTGVNYGYTF.

This clone was seen a handful of times. The V gene is TRBV30, the J gene TRBJ2-2, with 10 bases that match TRBD2. V lost 0 bases to trimming and J lost 6 bases; unmatched junction nucleotides: 4. This CDR3 region has 15 residues. Germline V lookup: CDR1 GTSNPN, CDR2 SVGIG (reference sequence). CDR3 region: CAWSVGLAGAGELFF. In DNA form, the CDR3 reads TGTGCCTGGAGTGTCGGCCTAGCGGGAGCCGGGGAGCTGTTTTTT.

The rearrangement joins TRBV7-2 to TRBJ1-5; the D gene is possibly TRBD1 (5 bases). Germline values: CDR1 SGHTA, CDR2 FQGNSA. Trimming pared 2 bases from V and 4 bases from J, leaving 9 bases between. This CDR3 is built from 14 residues. The DNA for the CDR3 is TGTGCCAGCAGCTTAAACCCAGGGAATCAGCCCCAGCATTTT. It codes for CASSLNPGNQPQHF. Full variable domain (rest looked up from reference TRBV7-2 and TRBJ1-5): GAGVSQSPSNKVTEKGKDVELRCDPISGHTALYWYRQSLGQGLEFLIYFQGNSAPDKSGLPSDRFSAERTGGSVSTLTIQRTQQEDSAVYLCASSLNPGNQPQHFGDGTRLSIL.

This clone was picked up a small number of times. The CDR3 is CASSYPTGGGTGELFF. In DNA form, the CDR3 reads TGTGCCAGCAGCTACCCCACAGGGGGAGGTACCGGGGAGCTGTTTTTT. This chain joins TRBV27 and TRBJ2-2, with 8 bases identical to TRBD1. The junction had 11 bases not matched to a gene; V was cut back by 6 bases and J by 5 bases. Germline V gives CDR1 MNHEY, CDR2 SMNVEV (reference sequence). The CDR3 is 16 residues long.

This clone was counted a few times. The V gene is TRBV2, the J gene TRBJ2-7; TRBD1 aligns across 7 bases. CDR3 length: 15 amino acids. Germline V gives CDR1 SNHLY, CDR2 FYNNEI. With 8 bases clipped from V and 0 bases from J, the junction kept 10 bases outside the gene matches. CDR3 in DNA: TGTGCCAGCTACATACAGGGGATTATCTCCTACGAGCAGTACTTC. Protein sequence: CASYIQGIISYEQYF.

This clone was counted a few times. The rearrangement joins TRBV14 to TRBJ2-5; D possibly corresponds to TRBD1 (5 bases). Between the trimmed V and J ends, which lost 4 bases and 4 bases, there was a span of 7 bases. This CDR3 region has 12 residues. The germline V gene encodes CDR1 SGHDN and CDR2 FVKESK. CDR3 sequence (DNA): TGTGCCAGCAGCCCGCAGGGAGAGACCCAGTACTTC. Its translation: CASSPQGETQYF.

This clone was counted between two and nine times. V and J are TRBV25-1 and TRBJ1-2; D possibly corresponds to TRBD1 (6 bases). The CDR3 runs to 12 residues. Per the germline V gene, CDR1 is MGHDK and CDR2 is SYGVNS. Deletions cut 2 bases from V and 8 bases from J, with 9 bases between. CDR3 in DNA: TGTGCCAGCAGTGAAGGACAGTGGGGCTACACCTTC. The encoded protein is CASSEGQWGYTF.

Points on this clone: Other nucleotide sequences in the sample specify the same CDR3. The rearrangement uses TRBV5-1 and TRBJ2-7; 7 bases fit TRBD1. Germline trimming cut 4 bases from V and 1 base from J; bases unmatched to any gene: 2. The CDR3 is 13 residues long. Looked up from germline, CDR1 is SGHRS and CDR2 is YFSETQ. Here the CDR3 reads CASSLGQSYEQYF. The CDR3 DNA reads as TGCGCCAGCAGCCTGGGACAGTCCTACGAGCAGTACTTC.